This TCR beta chain was observed in a study of blood T cell repertoires in COVID-19. Study-wide background: Donors in the United States, Italy and Spain gave samples during acute or convalescent COVID-19. PBMCs, B-cell-depleted T cells, or T cells were the source of the cDNA or gDNA that made up the material.

The germline CDR1 and CDR2 sequences are SGDLS and YYNGEE. CDR3 length: 13 amino acids. Trimming left V 0 bases short and J 13 bases short, with 11 bases between. In the authors' methods: Researchers report that nucleated cell counts were estimated from reference gene primer amplification. Data came from immunoSEQ multiplex PCR; TCRdb stores just in-frame clones and leaves some out. V and J calls and clone size are copied from that table; D and trimming were computed from the DNA. The table has 60,000 or so clones, about four fifths seen once. Sequenced: peripheral blood. This receptor was identified in a human donor in a cohort sampled during active COVID-19. This chain connects TRBV9 to TRBJ1-6, with a possible D match to TRBD1 (5 bases). The CDR3 DNA sequence: TGTGCCAGCAGCGTAGCGGACAATAATCCCCTCCACTTT. It codes for CASSVADNNPLHF.